A single TCR beta chain is shown here with its context. These data originate in a study of CD8 T cells in Susac syndrome. After extraction with the RNeasy kit, roughly 0.45 to 1 ug of the RNA was reverse transcribed using random hexamers. Using its own MiXCR run on the immunoSEQ multiplex PCR reads, TCRdb lists one record per CDR3 protein. The sample consists of 130,000 or so distinct CDR3 sequences, around 85% of them appearing once. The sequenced sample was CD8+ T cells from PBMCs. This clonotype originated in a human donor with multiple sclerosis.

The CDR3 DNA is TGTGCCAGCCTTACTAGCGGGAGGAGGGATGAGCAGTTCTTC. This sequence encodes CASLTSGRRDEQFF. V and J are TRBV27 and TRBJ2-1; 12 nucleotides align to TRBD2. The junction had 7 bases not matched to a gene; V was cut back by 8 bases and J by 8 bases. Germline V gene data show CDR1 as MNHEY and CDR2 as SMNVEV (reference sequence). The CDR3 spans 14 residues.